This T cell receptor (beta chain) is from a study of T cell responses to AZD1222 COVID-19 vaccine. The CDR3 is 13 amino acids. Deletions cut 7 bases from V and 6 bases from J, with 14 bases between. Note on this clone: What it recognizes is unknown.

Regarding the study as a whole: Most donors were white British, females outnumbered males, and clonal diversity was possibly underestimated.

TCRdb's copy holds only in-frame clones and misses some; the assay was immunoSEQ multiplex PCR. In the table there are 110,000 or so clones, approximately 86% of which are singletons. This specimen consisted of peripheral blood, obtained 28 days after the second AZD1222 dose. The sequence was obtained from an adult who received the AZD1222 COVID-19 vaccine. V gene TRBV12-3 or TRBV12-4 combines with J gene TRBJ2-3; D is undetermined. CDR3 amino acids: CASTLFPGDTQYF. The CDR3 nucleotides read TGTGCCAGCACCCTATTCCCCGGGGATACGCAGTATTTT.